These 29 T cell receptor beta chains were all obtained from the same sample, sequenced in a study of T cell repertoires in cytomegalovirus infection. Each CDR3 protein gets one entry after TCRdb re-called the reads with MiXCR. Here the sample spans more than 200,000 distinct CDR3 sequences, approximately 8.3% being singletons. Sequencing was done on a sample of PBMCs. These receptor sequences come from a human donor in good health (CMV status not recorded). Some clones in this sample may be carry-over from other donors' samples.

This clonotype was seen at least ten times. The V call is TRBV7-2, the J call TRBJ2-7; 7 bases are a match to TRBD1. This CDR3 region has 18 residues. The junction had 20 bases not matched to a gene; V was cut back by 2 bases and J by 7 bases. Germline V gene data show CDR1 as SGHTA and CDR2 as FQGNSA. CDR3 sequence: CASSLFIPWDSQLREQYF. CDR3 nucleotides: TGTGCCAGCAGCTTATTTATCCCGTGGGACAGCCAGCTTCGTGAGCAGTACTTC.

DNA for the CDR3: TGTGCCAGCAGCTTAGCAGCGGGGGCTACCGGGGAGCTGTTTTTT. Protein product: CASSLAAGATGELFF. V gene TRBV7-8 combines with J gene TRBJ2-2; 8 positions match TRBD2. V was pared by 0 bases and J by 5 bases, with 2 bases of the junction left unmatched. The CDR3 has 15 amino acids. Germline lookup yields CDR1 SGHVS and CDR2 FQNEAQ.

This clonotype came up a few times. The rearrangement joins TRBV7-8 to TRBJ2-1; 8 positions match TRBD2. V shed 9 bases, J shed 5 bases, and the junction held 9 bases outside the gene matches. The germline V gene has CDR1 SGHVS and CDR2 FQNEAQ. The CDR3 sequence is 14 residues long. CDR3 protein: CASGTRSGHNEQFF. For the CDR3, the DNA is TGTGCCAGTGGGACTAGAAGCGGGCACAATGAGCAGTTCTTC.

This clonotype was picked up a small number of times. The rearrangement uses TRBV25-1 and TRBJ1-5; D perhaps matches TRBD1 (5 bases). The V end was cut by 4 bases, the J end by 6 bases, with 13 bases between. CDR1 is MGHDK, CDR2 SYGVNS, per germline. The CDR3 consists of 14 residues. As DNA, the CDR3 is TGTGCCAGCAGTGGTCAGGGTGTGGGTCAGCCCCAGCATTTT. Amino acid sequence: CASSGQGVGQPQHF.

This clonotype was detected ten times or more. J is TRBJ2-7 and V is TRBV15, with 7 bases identical to TRBD2. The CDR3 covers 15 residues. CDR1 LNHNV and CDR2 YYDKDF come from the germline V gene (reference sequence). The V gene end was trimmed by 0 bases and the J gene end by 7 bases; junction bases not matched to a gene: 9. The CDR3 DNA follows: TGTGCCACCAGCAGAGATCTCGTCGGGAGGCAGGAGCAGTACTTC. As protein: CATSRDLVGRQEQYF. The full variable domain, rest sourced from reference TRBV15 and TRBJ2-7, is DAMVIQNPRYQVTQFGKPVTLSCSQTLNHNVMYWYQQKSSQAPKLLFHYYDKDFNNEADTPDNFQSRRPNTSFCFLDIRSPGLGDTAMYLCATSRDLVGRQEQYFGPGTRLTVT.

This clonotype was picked up many times. The gene calls are TRBV7-2 and TRBJ1-4, with a possible D match to TRBD1 (6 bases). This CDR3 region has 15 residues. Germline lookup yields CDR1 SGHTA and CDR2 FQGNSA. The germline V and J ends were trimmed by 5 bases and 7 bases, with 17 bases remaining between them. For the CDR3, the DNA is TGTGCCAGCAGCACTCGGGGGGCTGGGGTTGAAAAACTGTTTTTT. This sequence encodes CASSTRGAGVEKLFF.

This clonotype was found many times. The chain uses TRBV7-8 and TRBJ1-1, with a weak D call TRBD1 (5 bases). Germline V gene lookup returns CDR1 SGHVS and CDR2 FQNEAQ. V gave up 4 bases and J gave up 5 bases, with 11 bases separating them. The CDR3 runs to 13 residues. CDR3: CASSSQRGTEAFF. The CDR3 nucleotides read TGTGCCAGCAGCTCCCAAAGGGGAACTGAAGCTTTCTTT. Variable domain in full (rest from reference TRBV7-8 and TRBJ1-1): GAGVSQSPRYKVAKRGQDVALRCDPISGHVSLFWYQQALGQGPEFLTYFQNEAQLDKSGLPSDRFFAERPEGSVSTLKIQRTQQEDSAVYLCASSSQRGTEAFFGQGTRLTVV.

The chain couples TRBV10-1 to TRBJ2-7; possibly TRBD1 or TRBD2 for D (6 bases each). Germline-derived CDR1 and CDR2 are WNHNN and SYGVQD (reference sequence). With 6 bases removed from V and 2 bases from J, the gap between germline ends came to 17 bases. This CDR3 is 15 amino acids long. CDR3 sequence: CASSYGQRVPYEQYF. DNA of the CDR3: TGCGCCAGCAGCTATGGACAGCGGGTCCCCTACGAGCAGTACTTC.

This chain uses TRBV18 with TRBJ1-1; D unclear. Germline assignment: CDR1 KGHSH and CDR2 LQKENI. With 3 bases removed from V and 5 bases from J, the gap between germline ends came to 16 bases. The CDR3 loop spans 15 amino acids. CDR3 residues: CASSPQEPSSTEAFF. Here the CDR3 DNA reads TGTGCCAGCTCACCCCAGGAACCTTCTTCTACTGAAGCTTTCTTT.

This clonotype came up many times. V gene TRBV7-2 combines with J gene TRBJ2-1; 10 bases fit TRBD2. The CDR3 consists of 14 residues. Losses at the gene ends were 4 bases for V and 6 bases for J; bases not matched to a gene: 3. Germline V CDR1 and CDR2: SGHTA, FQGNSA. CDR3 residues: CASSYTSGVNEQFF. The CDR3 nucleotides are TGTGCCAGCAGCTATACTAGCGGGGTCAATGAGCAGTTCTTC.

This clonotype was counted at least ten times. The chain joins TRBV3-1 to TRBJ1-1, with TRBD1 matching 8 bases. The V segment lost 2 bases and the J segment 10 bases; nucleotides outside the gene matches: 3. Germline values: CDR1 LGHDT, CDR2 YNNKEL (reference sequence). This CDR3 contains 12 residues. The chain's CDR3 is CASSQLQGGAFF. The CDR3 DNA sequence: TGTGCCAGCAGCCAACTACAGGGGGGAGCTTTCTTT.

The chain recombines TRBV12-3 or TRBV12-4 with TRBJ2-7, with 7 bases that match TRBD2. The V gene end was trimmed by 1 base and the J gene end by 1 base; junction bases not matched to a gene: 7. The CDR3 spans 16 residues. The CDR3 sequence is CASSLEGGGVSYEQYF. In DNA form, the CDR3 reads TGTGCCAGCAGTTTAGAGGGCGGGGGAGTATCCTACGAGCAGTACTTC.

This clonotype was seen many times. The rearrangement uses TRBV7-6 and TRBJ2-7; 11 nucleotides line up with TRBD2. V was pared by 5 bases and J by 6 bases, with 9 bases of the junction left unmatched. CDR1 is SGHVS and CDR2 is FNYEAQ in the germline V gene. CDR3 size: 15 residues. CDR3 sequence (DNA): TGTGCCAGCAGCCCACTAGCGGGAGATCGCTCCGAGCAGTACTTC. Translated: CASSPLAGDRSEQYF.

A word on this clonotype: A read error may be the cause here, since a much bigger clone is one base away. This chain joins TRBV7-2 and TRBJ2-5; D perhaps matches TRBD2 (7 bases). V gave up 6 bases and J gave up 7 bases, with 18 bases separating them. The germline V gene encodes CDR1 SGHTA and CDR2 FQGNSA. The CDR3 loop spans 14 amino acids. The CDR3 DNA sequence: TGTGCCAGCAGTCCAGGCCGGGGGGCGGGGACCCAGTACTTC. Its translation: CASSPGRGAGTQYF.

This clonotype was seen repeatedly, ten times or more. The chain carries TRBV5-1 and TRBJ2-1; TRBD2 matches at 9 bases. Germline V gene lookup returns CDR1 SGHRS and CDR2 YFSETQ. The V segment lost 0 bases and the J segment 0 bases; nucleotides outside the gene matches: 7. The CDR3 has 18 amino acids. Here the CDR3 reads CASSLGGLAMSSYNEQFF. CDR3 DNA: TGCGCCAGCAGCTTGGGAGGACTAGCGATGAGCTCCTACAATGAGCAGTTCTTC.

In its sample, this clonotype was seen a few times. In DNA, the CDR3 is TGCAGCTCTTCAAGTGGGCGGACTGAAGCTTTCTTT. Its protein is CSSSSGRTEAFF. The chain uses TRBV29-1 and TRBJ1-1; D is unresolved. V lost 8 bases, J lost 5 bases, and 15 bases lay in between. Germline V lookup: CDR1 SQVTM, CDR2 ANQGSEA. The CDR3 runs 12 residues.

The chain has TRBV18 and TRBJ1-1; D ambiguous. V shed 0 bases and J shed 0 bases, with 8 bases lying between them. Per the germline V gene, CDR1 is KGHSH and CDR2 is LQKENI. The CDR3 runs to 15 residues. The CDR3 spells CASSPPKSMNTEAFF. The CDR3 nucleotides read TGTGCCAGCTCACCACCGAAGAGTATGAACACTGAAGCTTTCTTT.

This clonotype was detected ten times or more. The J gene is TRBJ2-2, the V gene TRBV29-1; 9 bases fit TRBD2. The V segment lost 4 bases and the J segment 6 bases; nucleotides outside the gene matches: 6. The germline V gene encodes CDR1 SQVTM and CDR2 ANQGSEA. CDR3 length equals 14 residues. Written as DNA, the CDR3 is TGCAGCGTTGGGCGGGGGGGCATCGCCGGGGAGCTGTTTTTT. This gives the protein CSVGRGGIAGELFF.

The V and J genes are TRBV20-1 and TRBJ2-1; 7 bases are shared with TRBD2. The junction had 7 bases not matched to a gene; V was cut back by 2 bases and J by 0 bases. CDR3 length equals 16 residues. Germline CDR1 reads DFQATT; CDR2 reads SNEGSKA (reference sequence). The chain's CDR3 is CSARKASGLSYNEQFF. For the CDR3, the DNA is TGCAGTGCTAGAAAGGCTAGCGGCCTCTCCTACAATGAGCAGTTCTTC.

This clonotype was counted at least ten times. The chain recombines TRBV5-1 with TRBJ2-1, with a possible D match to TRBD2 (5 bases). This CDR3 has 13 residues. From germline, CDR1 is SGHRS and CDR2 YFSETQ. The V end lost 4 bases, the J end lost 8 bases, and 13 bases lay between the germline ends. The CDR3 DNA reads as TGCGCCAGCAGCCGAGACTACGGCGATGAGCAGTTCTTC. This sequence encodes CASSRDYGDEQFF. The full variable domain, in which reference TRBV5-1 and TRBJ2-1 provide the parts outside the CDR3, is KAGVTQTPRYLIKTRGQQVTLSCSPISGHRSVSWYQQTPGQGLQFLFEYFSETQRNKGNFPGRFSGRQFSNSRSEMNVSTLELGDSALYLCASSRDYGDEQFFGPGTRLTVL.

The table lists this clonotype with a few counts. The chain combines TRBV7-6 with TRBJ2-7; 10 bases line up with TRBD1. Germline CDR1 reads SGHVS; CDR2 reads FNYEAQ. V dropped 4 bases and J dropped 5; count of bases not matched to a gene: 8. This CDR3 comprises 15 residues. CDR3 nucleotide sequence: TGTGCCAGCAGCTGGGGGACAGGGGAGGTGGACGAGCAGTACTTC. Encoded protein: CASSWGTGEVDEQYF.

This clonotype has at least ten counts. The rearrangement uses TRBV7-9 and TRBJ2-3; D is undetermined. V was clipped by 5 bases and J by 4 bases, with 4 bases between them. This CDR3 has 11 amino acids. Germline V gene sequence: CDR1 SEHNR, CDR2 FQNEAQ (reference sequence). The CDR3: CASSRSDTQYF. CDR3 bases: TGTGCCAGCAGCCGCTCAGATACGCAGTATTTT.

The V call is TRBV28, the J call TRBJ1-5; no reliable D call. This CDR3 contains 18 residues. Trimming cost V 4 bases and J 0 bases, with 19 bases left between them. Germline V lookup: CDR1 MDHEN, CDR2 SYDVKM. This CDR3 is CASSYPRLTGDSNQPQHF. CDR3 bases: TGTGCCAGCAGTTATCCTAGATTGACGGGCGATAGCAATCAGCCCCAGCATTTT.

In this sample, this clonotype turned up many times. The V and J genes are TRBV7-9 and TRBJ1-5; D not resolved. Between the trimmed V and J ends, which lost 5 bases and 3 bases, there was a span of 8 bases. The length of the CDR3 is 13 residues. Germline-derived CDR1 and CDR2 are SEHNR and FQNEAQ (reference sequence). This chain's CDR3 is CASSQDNNQPQHF. CDR3 sequence (DNA): TGTGCCAGCAGCCAAGACAACAATCAGCCCCAGCATTTT.

This clonotype came up many times. The gene calls are TRBV7-8 and TRBJ1-2; D remains ambiguous. Trimming left V 2 bases short and J 1 base short, with 14 bases between. CDR1 is SGHVS and CDR2 is FQNEAQ in the germline V gene. This CDR3 comprises 16 residues. The CDR3 region is CASSLSVLFVNYGYTF. DNA of the CDR3: TGTGCCAGCAGCTTATCAGTTTTGTTCGTTAACTATGGCTACACCTTC.

The sample holds many counts of this clonotype. This sequence joins TRBV7-9 and TRBJ1-1, with 9 bases that match TRBD1. Per germline, CDR1 SEHNR and CDR2 FQNEAQ (reference sequence). The CDR3 loop spans 17 amino acids. V trimming: 5 bases; J trimming: 4 bases; junction bases outside the gene matches: 14. CDR3 DNA sequence: TGTGCCAGCAGCAGTTACGGACAGGGGATCAGGAGCACTGAAGCTTTCTTT. Its translation is CASSSYGQGIRSTEAFF.

This clonotype showed up many times. V and J are TRBV28 and TRBJ1-2; D uncertain. The V gene lost 3 bases and the J gene lost 1 base, with 9 bases spanning the gap. CDR1 and CDR2 (germline): MDHEN, SYDVKM. CDR3 size: 14 residues. CDR3 in DNA: TGTGCCAGCAGTTTGAGCAGAGTTAACTATGGCTACACCTTC. It is translated as CASSLSRVNYGYTF.

This clonotype was seen at least ten times. V is TRBV7-2 and J is TRBJ2-7; D gene unclear. Looked up from germline, CDR1 is SGHTA and CDR2 is FQGNSA. This CDR3 spans 13 amino acids. The V end lost 1 base, the J end lost 5 bases, and 9 bases lay between the germline ends. The DNA of the CDR3 is TGTGCCAGCAGCTTAGTTCTGGAACACGAGCAGTACTTC. Amino acids: CASSLVLEHEQYF.

There are a few counts of this clonotype. The chain combines TRBV4-2 with TRBJ1-4; 8 bases match TRBD1. The germline V gene has CDR1 LGHNA and CDR2 YNFKEQ. V shed 0 bases, J shed 4 bases, and the junction held 7 bases outside the gene matches. The CDR3 runs 17 residues. This chain's CDR3 is CASSQDQGAGVNEKLFF. In nucleotides, the CDR3 is TGTGCCAGCAGCCAAGATCAGGGGGCAGGCGTTAATGAAAAACTGTTTTTT.